This T cell receptor (beta chain) was sequenced during a study of blood T cell repertoires in COVID-19. Trimming removed 2 bases at V and 4 bases at J, with 12 bases between. Germline CDR1 is MGHDK and CDR2 is SYGVNS. The CDR3 loop spans 15 amino acids. How the authors handled the data: Amplification with reference gene primers provided the estimates of nucleated cell counts. Clones were sequenced by immunoSEQ multiplex PCR, and TCRdb holds only the in-frame ones, with some missing. The V and J calls and clone size were taken over from that table, and D and trimming were inferred from the DNA. The sample holds about 110,000 clones; 69% are singletons and the top ten take roughly 6%.

The sample consisted of peripheral blood. V gene TRBV25-1 combines with J gene TRBJ2-4; TRBD2 might be the D (7 bases). This clonotype was sampled from a man aged 80 or over with acute or convalescent COVID-19. The CDR3 reads CASSEQGRGKNIQYF. The CDR3 nucleotides are TGTGCCAGCAGTGAACAGGGGAGGGGGAAAAACATTCAGTACTTC.